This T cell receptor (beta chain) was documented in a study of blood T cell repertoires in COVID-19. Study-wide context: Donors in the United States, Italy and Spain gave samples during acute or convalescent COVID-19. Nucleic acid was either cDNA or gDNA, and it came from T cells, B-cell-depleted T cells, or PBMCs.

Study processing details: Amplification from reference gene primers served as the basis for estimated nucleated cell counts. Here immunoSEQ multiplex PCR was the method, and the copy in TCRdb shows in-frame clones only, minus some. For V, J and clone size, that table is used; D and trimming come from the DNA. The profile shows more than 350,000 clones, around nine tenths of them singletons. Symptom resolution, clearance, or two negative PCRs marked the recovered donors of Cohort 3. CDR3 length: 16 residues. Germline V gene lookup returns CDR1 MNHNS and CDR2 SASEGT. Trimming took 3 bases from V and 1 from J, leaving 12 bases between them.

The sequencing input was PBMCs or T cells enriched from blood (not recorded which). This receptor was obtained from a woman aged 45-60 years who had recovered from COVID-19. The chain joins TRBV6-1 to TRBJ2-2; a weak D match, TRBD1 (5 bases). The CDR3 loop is CASSESLQVNTGELFF. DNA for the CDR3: TGTGCCAGCAGTGAGTCGTTACAGGTGAACACCGGGGAGCTGTTTTTT.